This T cell receptor (beta chain) was identified in a study of cytomegalovirus exposure and HLA in healthy donors (dated by TCRdb to about 2017). At the level of the whole study: An earlier analysis of approximately 640 of the donors reported roughly 300 Gb of sequence data and 117 million unique TCR beta sequences from about 180 million T cells. On average, around 200,000 unique TCR beta nucleotide sequences were sequenced per donor among 398 genotyped donors of the cohort, with 15% to 20% of those sequences being non-productive. Besides the first cohort of 666 subjects, a separate validation cohort made up of 120 or so different subjects was used. A later genetic analysis took genome-wide SNP genotypes for 398 of the 666 donors and used that subset as a discovery cohort. To decide whether each TCR beta V gene segment behaved as functional or pseudogenic, an earlier analysis of 587 of the donors relied on high-throughput TCR beta sequencing. About 5 DR-DQ haplotypes were handled as single units for association and clustering, since linkage in the cohort was strong. All discovery cohort repertoires had been generated using a single sequencing platform. To study patterns of TCR occurrence, a later analysis re-analyzed previously published TCR beta repertoires from 700 or so donors and added high-resolution HLA genotyping. The genetic ancestry cluster associated with self-reported Caucasian donors included about 81% of the 398 genotyped donors. Alongside the repertoire data, information on donor age, sex, ethnicity and CMV serostatus was compiled. The study combined high-throughput TCR immunosequencing, statistical association of individual TCRs with disease status, and machine learning to predict cytomegalovirus infection status. The T cell repertoires of some 670 subjects were profiled by immunosequencing and related to cytomegalovirus serostatus. Both class I and class II loci were covered by HLA typing, at four-digit resolution. Typing coverage varied by locus: 629-630 donors for A, B, C, DRB1 and DQB1; more than 500 for DQA1; around 610 for DPA1; roughly 450 for DPB1. Rather than using new phenotypic data, the later analysis identified candidate immune exposures from TCR beta sequences and from how often those sequences occurred across donors. Roughly 300 gigabases of sequencing data and 70 million to 100 million unique TCR sequences were included in an early release covering over 600 HLA-typed donors. The study aimed to test whether cataloging public T cell receptors could reveal signatures of past pathogen exposure. What the work shows at the level of the full study, not this receptor alone: Roughly uniform sequencing depth across donors was assumed in presence/absence analyses, although this assumption may not hold. Compared with the roughly 670-donor mean, donors in an Asian-associated ancestry cluster had fewer N-insertions in productive TCRs, according to a later genetic analysis. An association between a missense DCLRE1C variant and V-gene and J-gene trimming of TCR beta chains was found in a later genetic analysis and replicated in an independent cohort. Strong co-occurrence of HLA alleles, especially DR and DQ, made assigning TCR associations to individual alleles difficult. At a false discovery rate of 0.05, a later analysis linked under 20,000 TCR beta sequences to specific HLA alleles. This cohort had only TCR beta chains sequenced, and the lack of alpha or paired-chain data limited which features could be detected. Cytomegalovirus status was reported to be diagnosed by the classifier with high specificity and sensitivity in both the original and validation cohorts. A later analysis found that TCR association rates varied across HLA loci, with DRB1 alleles showing the most associated TCRs and HLA-C alleles the fewest. Three of the identified cytomegalovirus-associated TCR beta chains were confirmed in vitro to be specific for cytomegalovirus antigens. According to a later analysis, most CMV-associated TCR beta chains appeared to be HLA-restricted, and the HLA associations seemed to be driven largely by CMV exposure. In a later analysis, several top co-occurrence clusters were reported to appear linked to parvovirus B19, influenza, CMV and Epstein-Barr virus. Linkage disequilibrium might explain the correlated functional status among segregating V segments, but an unknown experimental factor could not be excluded. The study listed 150 to 200 TCR beta chains as associated with cytomegalovirus. According to the authors, the approach could potentially be generalized to other disease states and immunological phenotypes. Compared with equally common non-associated chains, HLA-associated TCR beta chains in a later analysis were more clonally expanded and had lower generation probabilities. HLA typing was unavailable for some donors at each locus, so association tests used only the typed subset. A cluster of highly shared sequence variants was judged likely to represent a technical artifact of the sequencing pipeline. Because the 87-base-pair reads could not distinguish some IMGT-functional V segments, including TRBV6-2 and TRBV6-3, those segments were excluded. Over 15 rarely observed V segments, including chromosome 9 orphons, were excluded from the earlier analysis of about 500 of the donors because counts were too low. For the cohort, immune exposure information was limited to CMV serostatus. Most TCR sequences were observed very rarely across donors, whereas some public TCRs were present in many individuals. A further reported finding was that TCR beta sequences accurately predicted the HLA-A and HLA-B alleles for most subjects in the first cohort. An earlier analysis of roughly 570 of the donors showed that most TCR beta V segments appeared in productive rearrangements either about 87% or about 30% of the time, which broadly matched IMGT annotations.

A word on this clone: Its antigen target is currently unknown. No base quality values were provided; no much bigger clone lies one nucleotide off.

V has 5 bases trimmed and J has 6 bases trimmed; junction bases matching no gene number 9. Taken from cysteine to phenylalanine, the CDR3 has 16 residues. Here the CDR3 DNA is all that survives: 48 bases in frame from base 1. Taken from the germline V gene, the CDR1 and CDR2 loops are MDHEN and SYDVKM. The method behind the library was the immunoSEQ multiplex PCR assay. A mixture of 60 forward primers for TCR Vbeta segments and 13 reverse primers for TCR Jbeta segments was used in the multiplex PCR. Amplification of the CDR3 region of rearranged TCR beta genes was performed with a multiplex PCR assay on genomic DNA. The amplified TCR beta libraries were sequenced on the Illumina HiSeq System as 87-base-pair reads. The study's processing was this. Across the 670 or so repertoires, a later analysis counted tens of millions of unique TCR beta chains, some 11 million of which were shared by at least two donors. A nearest-neighbor algorithm error-corrected the raw reads and collapsed the reads into unique sequences, merging closely related sequences to remove PCR and sequencing errors. Alignment of CDR3 sequences to IMGT reference sequences was used to assign V, D and J gene segments. For a sequence to be retained, a match of at least six nucleotides was required to both a V gene segment and a J gene segment. Rearrangements were called productive when the CDR3 lacked stop codons and stayed in frame with V and J; all others were non-productive. CDR3 was defined by IMGT convention, running from the second conserved V-encoded cysteine to the conserved J-encoded phenylalanine. Sequences without an unambiguous match to a single V gene segment were excluded from the earlier analysis of almost 600 of the donors. In an earlier analysis of several hundred of the donors, V segments were called functional above 56.7% productive rearrangements and were called segregating when the between-donor standard deviation exceeded 5%. A statistical classification framework was developed to diagnose cytomegalovirus status using the catalog of TCR beta chain sequences. A later analysis assigned V and J genes by comparing TCR nucleotide sequences with IMGT/GENE-DB human TR gene sequences. A later analysis assigned CDR3 sequences and most-parsimonious VDJ recombination scenarios with the TCRdist pipeline. In a later analysis, each TCR beta chain was defined by its CDR3 amino acid sequence together with its V-gene family, and reads without a unique V-gene family were excluded. To address suspected cross-contamination and a sequencing artifact, a later analysis removed a few hundred highly shared, low-generation-probability nucleotide sequences. In a later analysis, a clonal expansion index was calculated for each public chain from normalized within-repertoire ranks of inferred template counts. In a later analysis, generation probabilities were computed using a VDJ recombination model fitted to out-of-frame rearrangements, and the results were checked against IGoR. In a later analysis, TCR-TCR, TCR-HLA and TCR-CMV co-occurrence was scored with hypergeometric tests, and a repertoire-size bias correction was applied to TCR pairs. False discovery rates were estimated in a later analysis by permuting HLA or CMV assignments 20 times. In a later analysis, co-occurring TCRs were grouped using DBSCAN, and TCRdist sequence similarity was added for clustering within HLA-allele-positive subsets. Repertoires with fewer than 30,000 or more than 120,000 public chains, plus five repertoires with anomalous nucleotide sharing, were excluded from co-occurrence clustering. In TCRdb, the immuneACCESS table is reduced to in-frame sequences with V and J assigned. These tables do not hold every clone; where another copy was compared, an unresolved V gene accounts for under half, and the others remain unexplained. D and trimming were read from the DNA, whereas the V and J calls and clone size are those reported in that table. The sample table holds roughly 110,000 clones, of which 79% were seen once. Approximately 3% of the sample is in the top ten clones.

The cohort comprised under 700 healthy bone marrow donors. Cohort members were all nominally healthy when sampled, although unrecorded immune exposures were likely present. The donor was CMV seropositive and was included in the group of 300 or so seropositive cohort members. A peripheral blood sample was provided by each donor, and peripheral blood mononuclear cells were used for TCR beta sequencing. Genomic DNA was extracted from the blood cell samples with the Qiagen DNeasy Blood Extraction Kit. The V and J segments used are TRBV28 and TRBJ1-5, with TRBD1 matching 11 junction bases. Sequencing was performed on PBMCs. This clonotype was sampled from a woman aged 18-29 years in good health and CMV-seropositive. The CDR3 region has the sequence CASSRTGGEGGQPQHF. The DNA sequence follows: TGTGCCAGCAGTCGGACAGGGGGCGAAGGGGGTCAGCCCCAGCATTTT.